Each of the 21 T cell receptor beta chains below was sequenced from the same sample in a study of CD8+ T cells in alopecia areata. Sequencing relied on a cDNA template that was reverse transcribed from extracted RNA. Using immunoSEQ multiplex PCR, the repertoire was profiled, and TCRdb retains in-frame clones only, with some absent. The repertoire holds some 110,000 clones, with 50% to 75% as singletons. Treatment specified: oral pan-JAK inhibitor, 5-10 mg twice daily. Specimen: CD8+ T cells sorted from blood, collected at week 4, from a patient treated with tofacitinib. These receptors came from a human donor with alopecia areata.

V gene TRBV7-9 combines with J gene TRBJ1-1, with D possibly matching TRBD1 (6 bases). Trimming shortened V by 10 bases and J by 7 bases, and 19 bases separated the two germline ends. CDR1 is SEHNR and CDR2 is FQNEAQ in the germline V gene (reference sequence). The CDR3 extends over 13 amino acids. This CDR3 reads CATQGGDGVEAFF. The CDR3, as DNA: TGTGCCACCCAAGGGGGGGACGGGGTTGAAGCTTTCTTT. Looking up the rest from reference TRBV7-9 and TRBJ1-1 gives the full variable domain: DTGVSQNPRHKITKRGQNVTFRCDPISEHNRLYWYRQTLGQGPEFLTYFQNEAQLEKSRLLSDRFSAERPKGSFSTLEIQRTEQGDSAMYLCATQGGDGVEAFFGQGTRLTVV.

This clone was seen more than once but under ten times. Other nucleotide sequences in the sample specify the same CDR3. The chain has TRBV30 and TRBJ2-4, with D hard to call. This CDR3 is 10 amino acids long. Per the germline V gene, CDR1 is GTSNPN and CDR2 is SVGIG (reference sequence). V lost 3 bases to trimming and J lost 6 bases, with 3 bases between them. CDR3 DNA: TGTGCCTGGAGGGGAAACATTCAGTACTTC. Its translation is CAWRGNIQYF.

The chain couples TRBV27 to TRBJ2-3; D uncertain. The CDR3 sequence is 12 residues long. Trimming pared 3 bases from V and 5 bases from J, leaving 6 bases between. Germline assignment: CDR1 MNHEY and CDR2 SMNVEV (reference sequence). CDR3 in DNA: TGTGCCAGCAGTTTCAACAGAGATACGCAGTATTTT. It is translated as CASSFNRDTQYF.

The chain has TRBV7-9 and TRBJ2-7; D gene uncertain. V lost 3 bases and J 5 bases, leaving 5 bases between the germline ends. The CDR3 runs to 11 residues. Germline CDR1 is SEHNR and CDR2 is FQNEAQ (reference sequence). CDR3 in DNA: TGTGCCAGCAGCTTCGGGCACGAGCAGTACTTC. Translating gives CASSFGHEQYF.

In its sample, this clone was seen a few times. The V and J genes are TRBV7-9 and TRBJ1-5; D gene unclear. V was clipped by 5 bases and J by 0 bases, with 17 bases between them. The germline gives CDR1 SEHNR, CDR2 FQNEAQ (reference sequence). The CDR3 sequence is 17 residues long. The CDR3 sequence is CASSTSLSDYSNQPQHF. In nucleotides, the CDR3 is TGTGCCAGCAGCACTAGTTTGTCCGATTATAGCAATCAGCCCCAGCATTTT. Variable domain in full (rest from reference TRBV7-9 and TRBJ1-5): DTGVSQNPRHKITKRGQNVTFRCDPISEHNRLYWYRQTLGQGPEFLTYFQNEAQLEKSRLLSDRFSAERPKGSFSTLEIQRTEQGDSAMYLCASSTSLSDYSNQPQHFGDGTRLSIL.

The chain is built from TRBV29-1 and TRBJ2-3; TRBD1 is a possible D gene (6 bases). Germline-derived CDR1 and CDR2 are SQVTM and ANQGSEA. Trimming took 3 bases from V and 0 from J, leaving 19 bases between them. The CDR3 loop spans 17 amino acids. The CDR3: CSVDGTLNYGSTDTQYF. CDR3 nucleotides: TGCAGCGTTGATGGGACACTGAACTATGGTAGCACAGATACGCAGTATTTT.

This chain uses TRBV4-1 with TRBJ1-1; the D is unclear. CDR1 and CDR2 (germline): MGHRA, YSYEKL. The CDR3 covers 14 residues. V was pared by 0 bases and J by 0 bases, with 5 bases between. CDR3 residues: CASSQDTVNTEAFF. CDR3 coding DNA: TGCGCCAGCAGCCAAGACACAGTGAACACTGAAGCTTTCTTT.

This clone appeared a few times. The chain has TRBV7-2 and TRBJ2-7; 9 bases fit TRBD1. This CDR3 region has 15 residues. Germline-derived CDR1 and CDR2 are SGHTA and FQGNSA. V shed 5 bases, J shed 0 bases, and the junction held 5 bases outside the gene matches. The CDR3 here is CASSVTGGSSYEQYF. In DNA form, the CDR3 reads TGTGCCAGCAGCGTGACAGGGGGAAGCTCCTACGAGCAGTACTTC.

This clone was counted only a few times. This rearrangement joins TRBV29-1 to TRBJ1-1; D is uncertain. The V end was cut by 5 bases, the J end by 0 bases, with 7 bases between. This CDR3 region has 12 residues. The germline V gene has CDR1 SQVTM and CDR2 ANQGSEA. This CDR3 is CSVIGLNTEAFF. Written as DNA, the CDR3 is TGCAGCGTTATAGGGCTGAACACTGAAGCTTTCTTT.

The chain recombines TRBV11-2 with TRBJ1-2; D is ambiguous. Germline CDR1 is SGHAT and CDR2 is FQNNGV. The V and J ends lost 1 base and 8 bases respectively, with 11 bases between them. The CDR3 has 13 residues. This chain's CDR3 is CASSLGVAEGYTF. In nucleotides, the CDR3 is TGTGCCAGCAGCTTAGGCGTGGCGGAGGGCTACACCTTC.

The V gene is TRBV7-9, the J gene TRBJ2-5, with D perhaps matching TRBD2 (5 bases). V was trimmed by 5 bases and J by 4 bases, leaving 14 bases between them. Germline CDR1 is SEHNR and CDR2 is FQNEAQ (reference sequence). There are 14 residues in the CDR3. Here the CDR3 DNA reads TGTGCCAGCAGCCCCCCGCTGCGGGCAGAGACCCAGTACTTC. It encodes CASSPPLRAETQYF.

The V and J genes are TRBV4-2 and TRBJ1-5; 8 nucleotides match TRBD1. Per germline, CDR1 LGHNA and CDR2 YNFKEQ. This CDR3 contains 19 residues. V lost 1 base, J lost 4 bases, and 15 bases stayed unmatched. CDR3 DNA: TGTGCCAGCAGCCAAGTTTCATGGGACAGGCGGGGGGAGAATCAGCCCCAGCATTTT. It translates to CASSQVSWDRRGENQPQHF.

The CDR3 here is CASSLGTYEQYF. The DNA of the CDR3 is TGCGCCAGCAGCCTCGGAACCTACGAGCAGTACTTC. The V gene is TRBV5-1, the J gene TRBJ2-7, with D unclear. This CDR3 is built from 12 residues. CDR1 and CDR2 (germline): SGHRS, YFSETQ. Trimming stripped 4 bases from V and 2 bases from J, with 7 bases between.

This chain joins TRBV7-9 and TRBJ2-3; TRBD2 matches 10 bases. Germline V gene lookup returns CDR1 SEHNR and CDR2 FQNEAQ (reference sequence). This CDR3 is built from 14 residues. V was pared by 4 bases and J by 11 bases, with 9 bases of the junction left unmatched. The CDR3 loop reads CASSSPLAGSLQYF. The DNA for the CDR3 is TGTGCCAGCAGCTCCCCACTAGCGGGGTCTTTGCAGTATTTT. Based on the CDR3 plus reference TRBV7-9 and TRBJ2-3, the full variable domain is DTGVSQNPRHKITKRGQNVTFRCDPISEHNRLYWYRQTLGQGPEFLTYFQNEAQLEKSRLLSDRFSAERPKGSFSTLEIQRTEQGDSAMYLCASSSPLAGSLQYFGPGTRLTVL.

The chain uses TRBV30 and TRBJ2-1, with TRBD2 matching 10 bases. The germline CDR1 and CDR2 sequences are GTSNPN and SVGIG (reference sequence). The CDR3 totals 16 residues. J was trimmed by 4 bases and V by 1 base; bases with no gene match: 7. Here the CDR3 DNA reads TGTGCCTGGAGTGGGGACCTAGCGGGGGAGTACAATGAGCAGTTCTTC. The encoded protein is CAWSGDLAGEYNEQFF. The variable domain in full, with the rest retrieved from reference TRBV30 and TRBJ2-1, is SQTIHQWPATLVQPVGSPLSLECTVEGTSNPNLYWYRQAAGRGLQLLFYSVGIGQISSEVPQNLSASRPQDRQFILSSKKLLLSDSGFYLCAWSGDLAGEYNEQFFGPGTRLTVL.

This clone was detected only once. The CDR3 nucleotides read TGCAGCGTTGAAGATCTTTCGCGGGGGGCCGAAGATACGCAGTATTTT. Translated, it gives CSVEDLSRGAEDTQYF. The rearrangement links TRBV29-1 to TRBJ2-3, with TRBD2 matching 8 bases. This CDR3 region has 16 residues. The V gene end was trimmed by 0 bases and the J gene end by 5 bases; junction bases not matched to a gene: 10. The germline V gene encodes CDR1 SQVTM and CDR2 ANQGSEA.

The CDR3 DNA follows: TGTGCCATCTTAGCGGGGAACACAGATACGCAGTATTTT. Translation: CAILAGNTDTQYF. The chain uses TRBV2 and TRBJ2-3; 8 bases line up with TRBD2. The CDR3 runs to 13 residues. The J segment lost 2 bases and the V segment lost 10 bases, leaving 5 bases of the junction unmatched. Germline CDR1 is SNHLY and CDR2 is FYNNEI.

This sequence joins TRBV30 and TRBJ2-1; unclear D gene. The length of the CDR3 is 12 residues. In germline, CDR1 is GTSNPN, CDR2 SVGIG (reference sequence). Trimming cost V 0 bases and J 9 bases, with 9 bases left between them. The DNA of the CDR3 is TGTGCCTGGAGTGTACCCTCGGCTGAGCAGTTCTTC. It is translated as CAWSVPSAEQFF.

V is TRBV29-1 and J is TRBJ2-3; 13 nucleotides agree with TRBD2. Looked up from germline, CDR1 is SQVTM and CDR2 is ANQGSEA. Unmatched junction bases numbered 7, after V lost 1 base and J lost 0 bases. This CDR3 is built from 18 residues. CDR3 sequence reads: CSVEVVQLAGGSTDTQYF. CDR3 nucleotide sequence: TGCAGCGTTGAAGTCGTGCAACTAGCGGGGGGGAGCACAGATACGCAGTATTTT.

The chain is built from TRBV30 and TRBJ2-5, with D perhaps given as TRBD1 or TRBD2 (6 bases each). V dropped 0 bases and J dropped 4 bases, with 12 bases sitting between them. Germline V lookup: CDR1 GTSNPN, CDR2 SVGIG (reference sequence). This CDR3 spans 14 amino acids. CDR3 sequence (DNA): TGTGCCTGGAGTGTAATCCGGGGGCGAGAGACCCAGTACTTC. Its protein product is CAWSVIRGRETQYF.

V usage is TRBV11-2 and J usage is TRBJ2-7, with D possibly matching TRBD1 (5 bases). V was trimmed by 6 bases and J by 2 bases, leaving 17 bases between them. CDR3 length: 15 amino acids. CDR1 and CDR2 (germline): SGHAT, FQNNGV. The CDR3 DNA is TGTGCCAGCAGTGCGTACAGCGCGGACACCTACGAGCAGTACTTC. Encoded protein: CASSAYSADTYEQYF.